This T cell receptor (beta chain) derives from a study of PD-L1 blockade in urothelial cancer. Study-level background: Researchers looked at the blood 3 weeks (second dose) and 6 weeks after treatment began.

Clones were sequenced by immunoSEQ multiplex PCR, and TCRdb holds only the in-frame ones, with some missing. Among 50,000 to 55,000 clones listed, around 89% were seen once. Turning to this clone: At one boundary the junction diverges from the germline segment, which might be a read error.

Time point denoted: peripheral blood 6 weeks after treatment start. The CDR3 covers 14 residues. The V gene's germline CDR1 is SQVTM and CDR2 ANQGSEA. The J gene is TRBJ2-7, the V gene TRBV29-1; D is possibly TRBD2 (5 bases). This clonotype was sampled from a man in his 60s with urothelial cancer. Sequenced material: PBMCs, taken around atezolizumab (anti-PD-L1) treatment. DNA for the CDR3: TGCAGCGTTGAAGATACGAGGGTCTCCCACGAGCAGTACTTC. Translated, it gives CSVEDTRVSHEQYF.